This passage covers 13 T cell receptor beta chains from one sample sequenced in a study of low-dose radiotherapy and immunotherapy resistance in tumors. This sample's time point: before trial treatment. The authors ran 20 PCR cycles to amplify TCRs with a constant-region primer and V-primer adapter. Via MiXCR, TCRdb re-called the reads, giving one row per CDR3 protein. The sample lists tens of thousands of distinct CDR3 sequences; about 12% were seen once. Sequencing was performed on PBMCs, taken before treatment. The receptors stem from a female donor with ovarian cancer.

This clonotype is termed large. This chain uses TRBV6-2 or TRBV6-3 with TRBJ1-5; D unresolved. Trimming cost V 0 bases and J 9 bases, with 15 bases left between them. Germline CDR1 reads MNHEY; CDR2 reads SVGEGT. This CDR3 spans 15 amino acids. Written as DNA, the CDR3 is TGTGCCAGCAGTTACTCGATAACGGGCCTGGGGCCCCAGCATTTT. Amino acids: CASSYSITGLGPQHF.

This clonotype was detected many times. The V call is TRBV7-8, the J call TRBJ2-3; D perhaps matches TRBD2 (5 bases). CDR3 size: 16 residues. V was shortened by 1 base and J by 1 base, with 12 bases between the two germline ends. Germline V lookup: CDR1 SGHVS, CDR2 FQNEAQ. The CDR3 DNA sequence: TGTGCCAGCAGCTTAGGATTAGCGAGGGGCACAGATACGCAGTATTTT. Its translation is CASSLGLARGTDTQYF.

This clonotype occurred many times. The gene calls are TRBV4-1 and TRBJ2-1, with 12 bases aligning to TRBD2. The CDR3 loop spans 15 amino acids. J gave up 8 bases and V 9 bases, and 11 bases lay outside the gene matches. Germline V lookup: CDR1 MGHRA, CDR2 YSYEKL. The CDR3 DNA sequence: TGCGCCAGTCAAACGACTAGCGGGAGTTTGGATGAGCAGTTCTTC. Residues: CASQTTSGSLDEQFF.

The DNA of the CDR3 is TGTGCCATCAGTGAGTCGGGCCCTGGTGAGCAGTTCTTC. Residues: CAISESGPGEQFF. The chain joins TRBV10-3 to TRBJ2-1; unclear D gene. Germline V gene sequence: CDR1 ENHRY, CDR2 SYGVKD. CDR3 size: 13 residues. The V gene lost 0 bases and the J gene lost 9 bases, with 9 bases spanning the gap.

The sample holds many counts of this clonotype. The V call is TRBV5-4, the J call TRBJ2-1; TRBD1 matches at 8 bases. This CDR3 region has 15 residues. In germline, CDR1 is SGHNT, CDR2 YYREEE (reference sequence). V lost 1 base and J lost 0; bases outside the gene matches: 0. The CDR3 nucleotides are TGTGCCAGCAGCTTGACAGGGGGCTCCTACAATGAGCAGTTCTTC. Its protein is CASSLTGGSYNEQFF.

The rearrangement joins TRBV5-1 to TRBJ1-1, with 7 bases that match TRBD1. The J segment lost 1 base and the V segment lost 4 bases, leaving 7 bases of the junction unmatched. Per the germline V gene, CDR1 is SGHRS and CDR2 is YFSETQ. This CDR3 region has 15 residues. CDR3 in DNA: TGCGCCAGCAGCCCCCGGGCAGGGGGGAACACTGAAGCTTTCTTT. Amino acid sequence: CASSPRAGGNTEAFF.

In its sample, this clonotype was seen many times. The chain combines TRBV13 with TRBJ1-1, with D hard to call. Germline CDR1 reads PRHDT; CDR2 reads FYEKMQ (reference sequence). Trimming removed 3 bases at V and 2 bases at J, with 10 bases between. The CDR3 consists of 14 residues. The CDR3 here is CASSLREVNTEAFF. In nucleotides, the CDR3 is TGTGCCAGCAGCTTGAGGGAAGTCAACACTGAAGCTTTCTTT.

This clonotype was detected ten times or more. The genes are TRBV12-3 or TRBV12-4 and TRBJ2-1; D might be TRBD1 (5 bases). The CDR3 is 13 residues long. Trimming left V 4 bases short and J 9 bases short, with 13 bases between. The CDR3 reads CASSWGRVAEQFF. In DNA, the CDR3 is TGTGCCAGCAGTTGGGGCAGGGTGGCTGAGCAGTTCTTC.

This clonotype occurred many times. J is TRBJ2-1 and V is TRBV9, with 8 bases fitting TRBD2. Trimming took 0 bases from V and 6 from J; bases not matched to a gene: 8. The length of the CDR3 is 16 residues. The germline V gene has CDR1 SGDLS and CDR2 YYNGEE. The CDR3 DNA sequence: TGTGCCAGCAGCGTAGGTTTGGGGCTAGCGGGCAATGAGCAGTTCTTC. Translation gives CASSVGLGLAGNEQFF.

This clonotype has at least ten counts. V usage is TRBV5-1 and J usage is TRBJ2-2; 11 nucleotides align to TRBD1. Germline V gene data show CDR1 as SGHRS and CDR2 as YFSETQ. V lost 0 bases to trimming and J lost 2 bases; unmatched junction nucleotides: 3. CDR3 length: 17 residues. The CDR3 region has the DNA TGCGCCAGCAGCTTGGTCCGGACAGGGGGCAACACCGGGGAGCTGTTTTTT. This sequence encodes CASSLVRTGGNTGELFF.

In its sample, this clonotype was seen many times. The chain has TRBV20-1 and TRBJ1-5; the match to TRBD1 covers 8 bases. CDR1 and CDR2 (germline): DFQATT, SNEGSKA (reference sequence). The trim removed 5 bases at V and 4 bases at J, leaving 7 bases unmatched. The CDR3 is 14 residues long. The DNA for the CDR3 is TGCAGTGCTCAGGGGGCGTCCTCGAATCAGCCCCAGCATTTT. Translated: CSAQGASSNQPQHF.

This clonotype was found many times. The rearrangement uses TRBV19 and TRBJ1-6; the D gene is possibly TRBD1 (6 bases). Between the trimmed V and J ends, which lost 6 bases and 5 bases, there was a span of 11 bases. CDR3 length equals 14 residues. Germline CDR1 reads LNHDA; CDR2 reads SQIVND (reference sequence). In DNA, the CDR3 is TGTGCCAGTAGCCACCGGGACAATAATTCACCCCTCCACTTT. Protein: CASSHRDNNSPLHF.

The gene calls are TRBV11-2 and TRBJ1-1; D gene unclear. The V and J ends lost 4 bases and 5 bases respectively, with 11 bases between them. The CDR3 contains 13 residues. From germline, CDR1 is SGHAT and CDR2 FQNNGV. CDR3 coding DNA: TGTGCCAGCAGCTCGGGCCTGCGGACTGAAGCTTTCTTT. This encodes CASSSGLRTEAFF.